This T cell receptor beta chain was observed in a study of T cell responses to AZD1222 COVID-19 vaccine. Notes on the study in general: Repertoires in all cases were sampled only once the peak T cell response had passed. Clonal diversity was possibly underestimated, and the donors were mostly white British, with more females. Dominant CD4 TCR responses targeted spike regions 160-218 and 743-854.

As concerns this clone: As yet, its antigen is unknown.

Germline CDR1 SGHVS, CDR2 FNYEAQ. V shed 2 bases and J shed 7 bases, with 15 bases lying between them. This CDR3 comprises 15 residues. Profiling relied on immunoSEQ multiplex PCR, and the TCRdb table lists in-frame clones only, not all of them. The sample gives 60,000 to 80,000 clones, over 75% of which show up once; approximately 19% is in the top ten. This clonotype was obtained from an adult in good health. The sequences come from peripheral blood, collected on day 0 of AZD1222 vaccination. The J gene is TRBJ1-5, the V gene TRBV7-6; a weak D match, TRBD1 (6 bases). CDR3 residues: CASSLSTAGEQPQHF. The CDR3 DNA is TGTGCCAGCAGCTTATCTACCGCAGGGGAGCAGCCCCAGCATTTT.